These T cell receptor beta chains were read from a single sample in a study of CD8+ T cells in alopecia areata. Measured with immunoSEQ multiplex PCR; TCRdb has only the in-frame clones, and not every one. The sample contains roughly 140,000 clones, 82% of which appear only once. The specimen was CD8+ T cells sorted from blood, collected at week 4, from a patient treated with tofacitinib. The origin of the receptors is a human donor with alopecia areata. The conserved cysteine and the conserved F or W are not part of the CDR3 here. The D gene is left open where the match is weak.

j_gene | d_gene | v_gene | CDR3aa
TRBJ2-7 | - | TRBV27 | ASSRLDRRGSYEQY
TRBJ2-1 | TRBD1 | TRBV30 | AWGTGTGDNEQF
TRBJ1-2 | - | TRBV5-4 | ASSWGGQLNGYT
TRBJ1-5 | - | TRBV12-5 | ASARLKTERDQPQH
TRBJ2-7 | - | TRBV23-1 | ASSQVRGPGGYEQY
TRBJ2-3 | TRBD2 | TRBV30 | AWIPSGGPDTQY
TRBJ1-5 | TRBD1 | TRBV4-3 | ASSQVTGGGSNQPQH
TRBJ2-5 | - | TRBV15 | ATRGLEGTQY
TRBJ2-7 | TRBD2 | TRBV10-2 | ASTLAGTAYEQY
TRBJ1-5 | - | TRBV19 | ASARGLMPQH
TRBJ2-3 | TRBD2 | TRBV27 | ASSLYASGGGYGTDTQY
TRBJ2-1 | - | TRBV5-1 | ASSLAGAYNEQF
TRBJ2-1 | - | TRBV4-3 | ASSQAATAEVHEQF
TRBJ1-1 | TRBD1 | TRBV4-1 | ASRLDRGEFSEAF
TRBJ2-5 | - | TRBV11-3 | ASSRDWNQETQY
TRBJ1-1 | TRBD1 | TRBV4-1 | ASSPLGTGGTEAF
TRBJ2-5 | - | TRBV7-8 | ASSLTPGSRETQY
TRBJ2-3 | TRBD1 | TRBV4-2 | ASSQWTGLSTDTQY
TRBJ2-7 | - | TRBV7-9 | ASSDGLGDEQY
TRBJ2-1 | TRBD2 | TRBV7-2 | ASSFVLAGGTYNEQF
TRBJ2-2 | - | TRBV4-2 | ASSEEEGEAGELF
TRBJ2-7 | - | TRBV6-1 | ASSVDTEQY
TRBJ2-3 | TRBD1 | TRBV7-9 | ASSIRDRDVSDTQY
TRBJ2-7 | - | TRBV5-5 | ASSLGAALTYEQY